Listed below are T cell receptor beta chains from one sample, sequenced in a study of beta chain features in type 1 diabetes. The protocol was immunoSEQ multiplex PCR, while the TCRdb copy is restricted to in-frame clones and leaves out a portion. Among 600,000 to 700,000 clones listed, 9.5% to 15% were seen once. Sequencing was performed on naive CD4+ T cells from blood. These receptor sequences come from a man aged 25 to 45 with type 1 diabetes. The CDR3 runs from the conserved cysteine through the conserved F or W. Each record gives: clone size, D gene, V gene, CDR3 protein. The D gene is left open where the match is weak. Some rows mark clone size as missing; the rest say once, few, many or name a class of expanded clone.

- TRBD2 TRBV11-2 CASRPINGGIYEQYF
few TRBD1 TRBV9 CASSSYGQGATEAFF
- - TRBV25-1 CASTQAGGAYYGYTF
- TRBD1 TRBV7-8 CASSRTGLDEKLFF
few TRBD1 TRBV7-2 CASSFLGQGSNQPQHF
few - TRBV10-3 CAIKGVSTEAFF
- TRBD2 TRBV9 CASSVGLAGVTDTQYF
few - TRBV28 CASRYTLLWQNSPLHF
few TRBD1 TRBV29-1 CSVGDRSGGYTF
few - TRBV10-3 CAISEFETGNTEAFF
- TRBD2 TRBV2 CASSAGQRGPETQYF
few - TRBV7-9 CASSPDPPNSPLHF
- - TRBV7-2 CASSLQGRETQYF
- - TRBV4-3 CASSQVHRAFGYTF
- - TRBV28 CASINRDNYEQYF
few - TRBV6-5 CASSYSRRGINYEQYF
few - TRBV6-5 CASRAHGDTDTQYF
few - TRBV7-2 CASSIPTAYEQYF
few TRBD1 TRBV5-4 CASSRDSRLTDTQYF
- - TRBV6-6 CASSEMGQPQHF
few TRBD1 TRBV7-9 CASSPWTGQETQYF
few TRBD2 TRBV18 CASSPQGGASTDTQYF
few - TRBV2 CASRRHGEQYF
- - TRBV19 CASSISRGGLNTEAFF
once TRBD2 TRBV11-2 CASSPGLAGPRDEQFF
- - TRBV10-2 CASSGPSRGNTIYF
- TRBD2 TRBV4-3 CASSPTGTSPGRADTQYF
- - TRBV18 CASSPWEMLDNNEQFF
few - TRBV7-2 CASSVYTDTQYF
- TRBD1 TRBV18 CASSPGQGEAFF
- - TRBV30 CAFSGYYEQYF
few TRBD2 TRBV5-4 CASSLAGTSGPYEQYF
few - TRBV10-2 CASSPGLSTDTQYF
few - TRBV7-2 CASSSAVGLLSGDTQYF
few TRBD1 TRBV5-1 CASSEGTAQETQYF
- TRBD1 TRBV5-1 CASSLAPTGQGASYEQYF
- - TRBV6-5 CASSWQAMGYNEQFF
- - TRBV28 CASTLSYNSPLHF
few - TRBV18 CASSRGEETQYF
- - TRBV7-8 CASSLEHGGGSYEQYF
few - TRBV28 CASRRDSGANVLTF
few - TRBV6-5 CASRPRGNQPQHF
- - TRBV5-1 CASSSEAGSHEQYF
- - TRBV28 CASIKRDLYNEQFF
- TRBD1 TRBV27 CASSLRGQEGSPLHF
- TRBD1 TRBV6-1 CATDREVNYEQYF
- TRBD1 TRBV7-9 CASSFGTGDETQYF
few - TRBV6-5 CASSSPNTGELFF
- - TRBV7-2 CASSSTAPSLEQYF
- - TRBV5-1 CASSNPGSTNEKLFF
few - TRBV9 CASSLGGGDSYEQYF
few - TRBV4-3 CASSQDSAGYGYTF
- TRBD1 TRBV7-8 CASSSDRGNIEQYF
- - TRBV30 CAWSHSGTVDFEKLFF
few TRBD2 TRBV28 CASSSPGLAGETQYF
- - TRBV15 CATSRAGFGNTIYF
- TRBD2 TRBV2 CASSVKDSGARGEYEQYF
few - TRBV7-9 CARGDWGDTDTQYF